The clone carrying this T cell receptor (beta chain) was detected a few times. Its antigen is undetermined. Different DNA sequences within this sample yield the same CDR3. 13 Jbeta primers and 60 Vbeta primers were used for the PCR. TCRdb's copy holds only in-frame clones and misses some; the assay was immunoSEQ multiplex PCR. This sample yields roughly 110,000 clones, of which 76% are seen a single time; roughly 12% belongs to the top ten. The sample originates from a study of cytomegalovirus exposure and HLA in healthy donors. About the research overall: Early on, a data release was issued that held 80 million to 90 million unique TCRs from HLA-typed donors. General study results and limits: The study listed some 160 cytomegalovirus-associated TCR beta chains. The only immune exposure information that was available was CMV serostatus. What was likely a sequencing artifact was a cluster of highly shared sequence variants.

This CDR3 is 13 amino acids long. Per the germline V gene, CDR1 is GTSNPN and CDR2 is SVGIG (reference sequence). V was pared by 5 bases and J by 4 bases, with 6 bases of the junction left unmatched. The sample comprised PBMCs. This rearrangement joins TRBV30 to TRBJ1-2; the match to TRBD1 covers 8 bases. The receptor comes from a woman in her forties in good health and CMV-seropositive. CDR3 coding DNA: TGTGCCTGGGGGAGGGACAGGCCCTATGGCTACACCTTC. It translates to CAWGRDRPYGYTF.